This T cell receptor beta chain was observed in a study of neurological immune-mediated disorders (dated by TCRdb to between 2017 and 2020). At the level of the whole study: Among the 34 multiple sclerosis patients, some 31 had relapsing-remitting MS and 3 had secondary progressive MS. The 95 to 120 TCR-beta libraries included longitudinal samples, technical triplicates and paired sorted CD4+ and CD8+ T-cell subsets alongside PBMC samples. The cohort comprised about 71 subjects: roughly 14 HAM/TSP patients, 35 or so multiple sclerosis patients and 20 healthy controls. Peripheral blood TCR-beta repertoires from HTLV-I-associated myelopathy (HAM/TSP) patients, multiple sclerosis patients and healthy controls were compared by UMI-based sequencing. What the study reported, not specific to this receptor: Repertoires from 18 of 34 MS patients were grouped by phylogenetic analysis into a cluster of related CDR3 sequences, suggesting a possible repertoire-level signature. No identical CDR3 amino acid sequences were shared among expanded clones across subjects, suggesting private TCR-beta repertoires in all groups. TCR clonal expansion was highest in HAM/TSP patients and lowest in MS patients, with MS patients falling below even healthy controls. The MS cluster showed no association with clinical or MRI features, and the authors stated that larger cohorts are needed.

Unmatched junction bases come to 4, with V trimmed by 3 bases and J by 2 bases. Including cysteine and phenylalanine, the CDR3 has 15 amino acids. CDR3 DNA only is kept here, 45 bases in frame from base 1. CDR1 and CDR2 (LGHDT, YNNKEL) derive from the germline V gene (reference sequence). This clonotype was picked up many times. It has no known antigen specificity. No base-level quality is on record; no much larger clone is a single base apart. For the unsorted PBMC libraries, 2 million PBMCs were stored in RNAlater at -80 degrees C until RNA extraction and were used to generate the libraries. The multiple sclerosis patients were enrolled in a US clinical protocol that evaluated disease progression with magnetic resonance imaging. PBMCs were separated from peripheral blood using Ficoll-Hypaque density gradient centrifugation and then cryopreserved in liquid nitrogen. To synthesize cDNA, template-switch 5'RACE was performed with a primer carrying a 10-nucleotide random unique molecular identifier so that each TCR transcript was tagged. Over 200 million TCR-beta sequences, covering 15-18 subjects, were produced in each sequencing run. The RNeasy kit was used for extraction of total RNA. Using the KAPA Real-time Library Amplification kit, TCR-beta VDJ regions were amplified with primers for the TCR constant region and the 5'RACE anchor. Sample indexes and Illumina adaptors were added in a first PCR, after which library yield was increased in a second PCR. After Ampure bead purification, the roughly 650 bp TCR product was size-selected on a 2% E-gel SizeSelection system. Before pooling, library quality was assessed on a Bioanalyzer, concentration was determined with Qubit, and library quantification was performed with the Kapa Library Quantification kit. An Illumina HiSeq 2500 sequenced the libraries paired-end 2 x 150 bp. To increase sequence diversity, roughly 24-31% phiX was spiked into each library pool. Turning to the authors' computational methods: The quality-filtered reads were processed with the UMI-based MiGEC pipeline, whose error correction step removed more than 75% of the raw TCR sequences. VDJ genes were aligned to IMGT germline references, and each clonotype was defined by a unique CDR3 amino acid sequence together with V-J genes. VDJtools evaluated clonal expansion, Shannon diversity and CDR3 relatedness (CalcPairwiseDistances, ClusterSamples); CLCbio workbench built phylogenetic trees. Clones with at least 8 unique UMIs were defined as expanded, with this threshold being based on coefficient-of-variation modelling across technical triplicates. TCRdb took the public reads, trimmed them with fastp at Q25, ran MiXCR for clone calling and kept in-frame beta chains. Every CDR3 protein is listed once, alongside the most common genes and DNA of its rows. TCRdb, rather than the study authors, made the V and J calls. Counted in this sample were 45,000 to 50,000 distinct CDR3 sequences; roughly 3.2% of them appeared once. The ten largest clones represent over 12% of the sample.

This TCR was sampled from a woman aged 50 to 60 with multiple sclerosis. Sequenced material: PBMCs. The rearranged segments are TRBV3-1 and TRBJ2-1, with 7 bases aligning to TRBD2. The CDR3 amino acid sequence is: CASSQQAGPYNEQFF. The bases read TGTGCCAGCAGCCAGCAAGCGGGACCCTACAATGAGCAGTTCTTC.